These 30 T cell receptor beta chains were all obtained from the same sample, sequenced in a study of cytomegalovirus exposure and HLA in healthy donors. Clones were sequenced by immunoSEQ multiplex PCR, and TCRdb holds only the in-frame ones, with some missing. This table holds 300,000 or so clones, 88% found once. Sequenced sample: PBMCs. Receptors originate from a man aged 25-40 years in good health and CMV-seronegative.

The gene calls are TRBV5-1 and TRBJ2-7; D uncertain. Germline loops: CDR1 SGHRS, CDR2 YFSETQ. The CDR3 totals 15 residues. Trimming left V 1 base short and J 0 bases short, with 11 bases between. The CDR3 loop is CASSLMPGSSYEQYF. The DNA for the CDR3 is TGCGCCAGCAGCTTGATGCCAGGAAGCTCCTACGAGCAGTACTTC.

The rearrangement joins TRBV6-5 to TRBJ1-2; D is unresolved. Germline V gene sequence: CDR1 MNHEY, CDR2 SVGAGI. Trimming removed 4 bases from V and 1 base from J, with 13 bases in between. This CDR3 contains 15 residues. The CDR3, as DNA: TGTGCCAGCAGTTCAAGAATCGGCGGTAACTATGGCTACACCTTC. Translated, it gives CASSSRIGGNYGYTF.

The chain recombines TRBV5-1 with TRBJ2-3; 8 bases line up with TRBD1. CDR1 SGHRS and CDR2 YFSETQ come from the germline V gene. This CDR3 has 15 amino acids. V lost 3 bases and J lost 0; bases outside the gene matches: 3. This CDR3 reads CASSSQGDSTDTQYF. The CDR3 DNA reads TGCGCCAGCAGCTCACAGGGGGATAGCACAGATACGCAGTATTTT. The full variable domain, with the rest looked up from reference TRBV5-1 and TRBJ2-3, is KAGVTQTPRYLIKTRGQQVTLSCSPISGHRSVSWYQQTPGQGLQFLFEYFSETQRNKGNFPGRFSGRQFSNSRSEMNVSTLELGDSALYLCASSSQGDSTDTQYFGPGTRLTVL.

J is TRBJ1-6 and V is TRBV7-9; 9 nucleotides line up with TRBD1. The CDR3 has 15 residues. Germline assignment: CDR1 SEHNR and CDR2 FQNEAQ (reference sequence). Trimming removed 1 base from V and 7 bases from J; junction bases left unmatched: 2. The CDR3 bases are TGTGCCAGCAGCTTAGACGGGACAGGGAATTCACCCCTCCACTTT. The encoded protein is CASSLDGTGNSPLHF.

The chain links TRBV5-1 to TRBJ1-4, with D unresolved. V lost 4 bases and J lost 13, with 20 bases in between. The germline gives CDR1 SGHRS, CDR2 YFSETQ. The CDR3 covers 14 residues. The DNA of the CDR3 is TGCGCCAGCAGCCCCAACAGTTTTTCGGTAGGACTGTTTTTT. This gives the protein CASSPNSFSVGLFF. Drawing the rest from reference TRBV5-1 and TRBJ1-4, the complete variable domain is KAGVTQTPRYLIKTRGQQVTLSCSPISGHRSVSWYQQTPGQGLQFLFEYFSETQRNKGNFPGRFSGRQFSNSRSEMNVSTLELGDSALYLCASSPNSFSVGLFFGSGTQLSVL.

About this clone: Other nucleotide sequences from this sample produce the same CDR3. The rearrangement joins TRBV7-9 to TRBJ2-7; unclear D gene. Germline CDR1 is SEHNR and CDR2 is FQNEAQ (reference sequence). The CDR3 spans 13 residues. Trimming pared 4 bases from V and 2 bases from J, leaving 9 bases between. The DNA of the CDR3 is TGTGCCAGCAGCTCGACACCTACCTACGAGCAGTACTTC. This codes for CASSSTPTYEQYF.

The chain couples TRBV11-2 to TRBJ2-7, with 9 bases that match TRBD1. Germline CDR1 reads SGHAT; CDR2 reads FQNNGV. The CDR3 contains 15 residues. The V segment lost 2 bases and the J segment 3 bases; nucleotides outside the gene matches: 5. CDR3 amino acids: CASSLPGTGNYEQYF. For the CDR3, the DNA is TGTGCCAGCAGCTTACCCGGGACAGGGAACTACGAGCAGTACTTC. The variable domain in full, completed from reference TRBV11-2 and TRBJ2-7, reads EAGVAQSPRYKIIEKRQSVAFWCNPISGHATLYWYQQILGQGPKLLIQFQNNGVVDDSQLPKDRFSAERLKGVDSTLKIQPAKLEDSAVYLCASSLPGTGNYEQYFGPGTRLTVT.

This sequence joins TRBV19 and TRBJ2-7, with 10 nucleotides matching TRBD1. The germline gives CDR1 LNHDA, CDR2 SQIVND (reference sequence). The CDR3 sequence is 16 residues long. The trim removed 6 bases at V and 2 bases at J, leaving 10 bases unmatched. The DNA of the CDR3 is TGTGCCAGTAGCCCTGAAGGACAGGGGGTGGCCTACGAGCAGTACTTC. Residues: CASSPEGQGVAYEQYF.

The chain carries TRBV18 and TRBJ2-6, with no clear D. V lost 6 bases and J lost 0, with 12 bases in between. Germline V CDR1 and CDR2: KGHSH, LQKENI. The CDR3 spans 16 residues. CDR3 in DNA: TGTGCCAGCTCCATCAACAGTCCCTCTGGGGCCAACGTCCTGACTTTC. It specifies CASSINSPSGANVLTF.

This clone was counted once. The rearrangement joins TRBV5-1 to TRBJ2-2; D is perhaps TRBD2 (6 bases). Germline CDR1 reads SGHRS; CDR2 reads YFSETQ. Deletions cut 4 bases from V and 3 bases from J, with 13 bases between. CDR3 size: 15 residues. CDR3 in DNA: TGCGCCAGCAGCATTACCGGGAGCCACACCGGGGAGCTGTTTTTT. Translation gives CASSITGSHTGELFF.

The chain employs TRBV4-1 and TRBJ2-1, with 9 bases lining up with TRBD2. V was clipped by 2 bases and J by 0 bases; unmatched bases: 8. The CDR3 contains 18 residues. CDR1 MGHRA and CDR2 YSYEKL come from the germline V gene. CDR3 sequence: CASSQYGLAGSSYNEQFF. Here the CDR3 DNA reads TGCGCCAGCAGCCAATACGGGCTAGCGGGGAGCTCCTACAATGAGCAGTTCTTC.

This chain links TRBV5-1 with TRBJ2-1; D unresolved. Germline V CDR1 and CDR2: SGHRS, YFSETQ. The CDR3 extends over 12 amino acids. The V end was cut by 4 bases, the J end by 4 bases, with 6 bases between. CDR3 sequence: CASSLQYNEQFF. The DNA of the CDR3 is TGCGCCAGCAGCCTTCAGTACAATGAGCAGTTCTTC.

The CDR3 protein is CASREFGTGGLETQYF. In DNA form, the CDR3 reads TGTGCCAGCAGAGAATTTGGGACAGGGGGGTTGGAGACCCAGTACTTC. This rearrangement joins TRBV6-1 to TRBJ2-5; 11 bases are shared with TRBD1. The CDR3 is 16 amino acids. Germline V gene data show CDR1 as MNHNS and CDR2 as SASEGT. Trimming cost V 6 bases and J 5 bases; bases outside gene matches: 11.

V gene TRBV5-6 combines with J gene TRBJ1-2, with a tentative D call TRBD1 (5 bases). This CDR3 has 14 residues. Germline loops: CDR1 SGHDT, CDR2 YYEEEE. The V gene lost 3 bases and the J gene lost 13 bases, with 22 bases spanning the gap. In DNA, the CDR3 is TGTGCCAGCAGCTATATAAGACAGTCAACCCTGGGCACCTTC. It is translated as CASSYIRQSTLGTF.

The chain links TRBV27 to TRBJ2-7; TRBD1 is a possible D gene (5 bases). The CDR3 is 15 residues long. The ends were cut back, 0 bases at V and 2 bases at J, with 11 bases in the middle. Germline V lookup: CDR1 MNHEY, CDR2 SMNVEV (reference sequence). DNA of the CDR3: TGTGCCAGCAGTTTATCCAGGGCCCTCCCCTACGAGCAGTACTTC. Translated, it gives CASSLSRALPYEQYF.

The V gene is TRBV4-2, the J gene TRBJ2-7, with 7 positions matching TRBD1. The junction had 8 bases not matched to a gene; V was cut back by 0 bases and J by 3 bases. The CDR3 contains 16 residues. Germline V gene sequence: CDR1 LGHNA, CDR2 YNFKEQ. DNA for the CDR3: TGTGCCAGCAGCCAAGAGTGGGACAGTCTCGGCTACGAGCAGTACTTC. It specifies CASSQEWDSLGYEQYF.

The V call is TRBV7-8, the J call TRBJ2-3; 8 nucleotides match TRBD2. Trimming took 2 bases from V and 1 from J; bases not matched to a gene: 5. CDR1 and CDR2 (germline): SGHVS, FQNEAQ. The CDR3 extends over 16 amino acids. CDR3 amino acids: CASSLIAGMGTDTQYF. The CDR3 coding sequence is TGTGCCAGCAGCTTAATAGCGGGGATGGGCACAGATACGCAGTATTTT.

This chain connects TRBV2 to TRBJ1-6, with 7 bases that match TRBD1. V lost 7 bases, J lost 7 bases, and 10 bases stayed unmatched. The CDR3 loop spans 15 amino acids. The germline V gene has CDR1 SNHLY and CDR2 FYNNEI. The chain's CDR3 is CASTLQGSVNSPLHF. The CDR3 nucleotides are TGTGCCAGCACGCTACAGGGGTCTGTAAATTCACCCCTCCACTTT.

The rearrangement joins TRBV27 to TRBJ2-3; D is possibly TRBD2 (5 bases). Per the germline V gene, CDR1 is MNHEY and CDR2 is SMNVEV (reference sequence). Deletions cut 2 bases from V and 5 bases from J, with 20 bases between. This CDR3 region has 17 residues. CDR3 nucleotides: TGTGCCAGCAGTTTACGACGGGGAAATCTGTTCGTAGATACGCAGTATTTT. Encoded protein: CASSLRRGNLFVDTQYF.

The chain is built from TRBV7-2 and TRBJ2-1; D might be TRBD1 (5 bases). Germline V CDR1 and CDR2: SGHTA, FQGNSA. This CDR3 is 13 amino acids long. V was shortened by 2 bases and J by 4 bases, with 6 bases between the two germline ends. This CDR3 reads CASSLQGYNEQFF. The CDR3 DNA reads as TGTGCCAGCAGCTTACAGGGATACAATGAGCAGTTCTTC.

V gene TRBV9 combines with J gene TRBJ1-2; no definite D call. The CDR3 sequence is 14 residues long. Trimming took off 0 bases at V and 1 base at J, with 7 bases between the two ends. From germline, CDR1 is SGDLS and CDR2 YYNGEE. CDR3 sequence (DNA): TGTGCCAGCAGCGTAGTTTCGGGTAACTATGGCTACACCTTC. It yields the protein CASSVVSGNYGYTF.

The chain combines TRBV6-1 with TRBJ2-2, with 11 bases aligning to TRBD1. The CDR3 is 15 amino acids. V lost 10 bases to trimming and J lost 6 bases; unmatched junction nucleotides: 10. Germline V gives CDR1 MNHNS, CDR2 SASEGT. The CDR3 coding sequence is TGTGCCATCCATGGACAGGGGGCTGCGGCCGGGGAGCTGTTTTTT. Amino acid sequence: CAIHGQGAAAGELFF.

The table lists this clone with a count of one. The CDR3, as DNA: TGCGCCAGCAGCTCCCATTCCGGGAAAGGGTTCGAGCAGTACTTC. It yields the protein CASSSHSGKGFEQYF. The chain couples TRBV5-1 to TRBJ2-7; perhaps TRBD2 as D (5 bases). Germline V gene data show CDR1 as SGHRS and CDR2 as YFSETQ. This CDR3 contains 15 residues. V gave up 3 bases and J gave up 6 bases, with 19 bases separating them.

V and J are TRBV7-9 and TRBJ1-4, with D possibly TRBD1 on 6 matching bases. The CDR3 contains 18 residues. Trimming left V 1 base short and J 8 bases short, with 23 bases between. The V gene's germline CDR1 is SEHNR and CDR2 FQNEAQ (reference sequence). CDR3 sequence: CASSLGGGAGLYAEKLFF. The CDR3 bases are TGTGCCAGCAGCTTAGGGGGGGGCGCCGGCCTCTATGCGGAAAAACTGTTTTTT.

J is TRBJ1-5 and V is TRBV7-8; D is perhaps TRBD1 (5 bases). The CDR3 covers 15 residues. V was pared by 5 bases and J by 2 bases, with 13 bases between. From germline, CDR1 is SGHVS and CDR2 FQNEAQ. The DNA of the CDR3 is TGTGCCAGCAGCCGGCGGGGGGAGGGCAATCAGCCCCAGCATTTT. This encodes CASSRRGEGNQPQHF.

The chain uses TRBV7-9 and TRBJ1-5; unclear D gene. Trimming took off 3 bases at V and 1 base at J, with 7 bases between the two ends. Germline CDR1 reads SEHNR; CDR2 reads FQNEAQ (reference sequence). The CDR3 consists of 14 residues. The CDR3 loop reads CASSFSQSNQPQHF. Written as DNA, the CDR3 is TGTGCCAGCAGCTTTTCCCAGAGCAATCAGCCCCAGCATTTT.

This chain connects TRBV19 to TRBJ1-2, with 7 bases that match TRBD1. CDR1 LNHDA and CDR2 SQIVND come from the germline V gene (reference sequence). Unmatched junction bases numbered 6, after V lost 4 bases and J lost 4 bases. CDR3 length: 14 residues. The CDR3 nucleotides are TGTGCCAGTAGTACACAGGGGCGGGGCTATGGCTACACCTTC. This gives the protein CASSTQGRGYGYTF.

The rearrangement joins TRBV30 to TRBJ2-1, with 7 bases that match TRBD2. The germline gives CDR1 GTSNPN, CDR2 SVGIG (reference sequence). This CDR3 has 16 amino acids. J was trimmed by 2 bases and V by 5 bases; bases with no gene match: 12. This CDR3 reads CAWGGIPAGTYNEQFF. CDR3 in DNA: TGTGCCTGGGGGGGGATTCCAGCGGGGACCTACAATGAGCAGTTCTTC.

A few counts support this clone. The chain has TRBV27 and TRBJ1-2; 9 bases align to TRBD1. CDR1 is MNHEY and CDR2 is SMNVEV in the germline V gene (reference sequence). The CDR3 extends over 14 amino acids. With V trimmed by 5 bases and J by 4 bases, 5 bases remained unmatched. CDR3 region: CASSLQGAGYGYTF. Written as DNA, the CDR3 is TGTGCCAGCAGTCTACAGGGGGCTGGCTATGGCTACACCTTC.

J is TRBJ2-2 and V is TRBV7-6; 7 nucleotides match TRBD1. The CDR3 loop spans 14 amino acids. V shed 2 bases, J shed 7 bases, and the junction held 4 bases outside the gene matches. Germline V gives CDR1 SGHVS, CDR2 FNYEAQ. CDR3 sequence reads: CASSLTGANGELFF. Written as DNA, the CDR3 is TGTGCCAGCAGCTTAACAGGGGCGAACGGGGAGCTGTTTTTT.